This T cell receptor (beta chain) was observed in a study of cytomegalovirus exposure and HLA in healthy donors. With 3 bases clipped from V and 5 bases from J, the junction kept 5 bases outside the gene matches. The CDR3 consists of 14 residues. Germline V gene data show CDR1 as SEHNR and CDR2 as FQNEAQ (reference sequence). As concerns this clone: Its antigen is undetermined.

PCR involved 60 Vbeta and 13 Jbeta primers. As handled by the study authors: A follow-up analysis tallied some 80 million unique TCR beta chains, some 9.9 million shared. Measured with immunoSEQ multiplex PCR; TCRdb has only the in-frame clones, and not every one. Clone size and the V and J calls come from that table; the DNA yielded D and trimming. The sample contains about 230,000 clones, roughly 85% of which appear only once. Study-level findings and limits: Altogether, around 160 TCR beta chains were recorded as cytomegalovirus-associated. Previous analysis showed most TCR beta V segments were productive about 87% or about 30% of the time.

The V gene is TRBV7-9, the J gene TRBJ2-5; 8 nucleotides agree with TRBD1. Material: PBMCs. This TCR was recovered from a girl aged 2-10 years in good health and CMV-seronegative. The CDR3 reads CASSLLRQGETQYF. The CDR3 DNA reads as TGTGCCAGCAGCTTGCTTCGACAGGGGGAGACCCAGTACTTC.